In this sample, the clone carrying this TCR beta chain turned up once. The study ran its PCR with 60 Vbeta and 13 Jbeta primers. Assay: immunoSEQ multiplex PCR; the TCRdb copy retains only in-frame clones and omits some. The table has some 110,000 clones, around 75% seen once. This sample is drawn from a study of cytomegalovirus exposure and HLA in healthy donors. Losses at the gene ends were 6 bases for V and 3 bases for J; bases not matched to a gene: 1. Germline V lookup: CDR1 MDHEN, CDR2 SYDVKM. The CDR3 runs 13 residues. The rearrangement joins TRBV28 to TRBJ1-2, with TRBD1 identical over 10 bases. The receptor's source is a man aged 25 to 45 in good health and CMV-seropositive. Material for sequencing was PBMCs. The CDR3 spells CASRGQGDYGYTF. The CDR3, as DNA: TGTGCCAGCAGAGGACAGGGGGACTATGGCTACACCTTC.